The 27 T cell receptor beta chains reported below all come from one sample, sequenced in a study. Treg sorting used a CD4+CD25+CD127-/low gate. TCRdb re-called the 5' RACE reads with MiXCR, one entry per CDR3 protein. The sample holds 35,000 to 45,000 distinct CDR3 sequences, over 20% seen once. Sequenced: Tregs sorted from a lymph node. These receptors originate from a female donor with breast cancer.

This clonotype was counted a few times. CDR3 sequence reads: CSVGNLAGVETQYF. The CDR3 DNA sequence: TGCAGCGTTGGAAACCTAGCGGGAGTAGAGACCCAGTACTTC. The J gene is TRBJ2-5, the V gene TRBV29-1, with 10 bases matching TRBD2. The CDR3 is 14 residues long. Trimming cost V 4 bases and J 4 bases; bases outside gene matches: 6. Germline V CDR1 and CDR2: SQVTM, ANQGSEA.

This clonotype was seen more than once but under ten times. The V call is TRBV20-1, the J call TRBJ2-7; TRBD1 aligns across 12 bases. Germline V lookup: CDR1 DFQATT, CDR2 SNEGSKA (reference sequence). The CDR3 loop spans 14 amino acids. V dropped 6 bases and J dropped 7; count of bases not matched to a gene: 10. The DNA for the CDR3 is TGCAGTGCGGAGTTGGGACAGGGGGCGGGGGAGCAGTACTTC. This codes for CSAELGQGAGEQYF.

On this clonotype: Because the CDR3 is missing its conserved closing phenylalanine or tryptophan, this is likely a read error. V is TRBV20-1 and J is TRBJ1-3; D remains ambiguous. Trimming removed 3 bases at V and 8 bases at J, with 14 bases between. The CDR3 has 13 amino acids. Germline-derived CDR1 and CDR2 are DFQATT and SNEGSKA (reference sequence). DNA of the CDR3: TGCAGTGCTAGTCATGTAGGGTACCACACCATATATTGT. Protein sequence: CSASHVGYHTIYC.

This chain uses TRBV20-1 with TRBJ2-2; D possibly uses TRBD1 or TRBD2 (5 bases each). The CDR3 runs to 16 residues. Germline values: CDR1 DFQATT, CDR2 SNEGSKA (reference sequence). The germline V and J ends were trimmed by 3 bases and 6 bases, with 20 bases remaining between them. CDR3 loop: CSASKFTGTRAGELFF. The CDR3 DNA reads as TGCAGTGCTAGCAAGTTTACCGGGACGAGGGCCGGGGAGCTGTTTTTT.

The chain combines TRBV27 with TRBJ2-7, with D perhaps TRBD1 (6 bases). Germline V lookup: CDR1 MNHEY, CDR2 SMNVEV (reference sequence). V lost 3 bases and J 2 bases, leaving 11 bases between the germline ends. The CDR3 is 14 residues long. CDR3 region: CASSLIGGPYEQYF. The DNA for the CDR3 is TGTGCCAGCAGTTTGATTGGGGGCCCCTACGAGCAGTACTTC.

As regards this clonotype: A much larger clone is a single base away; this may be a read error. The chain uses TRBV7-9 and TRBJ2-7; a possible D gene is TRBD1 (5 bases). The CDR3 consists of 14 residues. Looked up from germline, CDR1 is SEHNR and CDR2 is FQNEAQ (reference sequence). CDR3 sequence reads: CTSSLSGIRKEQYF. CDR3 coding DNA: TGTACCAGCAGCTTGTCAGGGATTAGGAAGGAGCAGTACTTC.

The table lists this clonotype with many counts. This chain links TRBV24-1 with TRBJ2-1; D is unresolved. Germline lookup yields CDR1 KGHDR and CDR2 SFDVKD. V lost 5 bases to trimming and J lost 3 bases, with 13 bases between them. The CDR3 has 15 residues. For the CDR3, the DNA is TGTGCCACCAGTGGACCGGCTGGGGACTACAATGAGCAGTTCTTC. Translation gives CATSGPAGDYNEQFF.

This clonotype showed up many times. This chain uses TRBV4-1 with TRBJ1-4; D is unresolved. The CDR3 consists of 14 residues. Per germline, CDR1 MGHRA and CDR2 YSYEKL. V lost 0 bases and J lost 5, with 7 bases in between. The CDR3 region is CASSQDVTNEKLFF. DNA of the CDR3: TGCGCCAGCAGCCAAGATGTCACAAATGAAAAACTGTTTTTT.

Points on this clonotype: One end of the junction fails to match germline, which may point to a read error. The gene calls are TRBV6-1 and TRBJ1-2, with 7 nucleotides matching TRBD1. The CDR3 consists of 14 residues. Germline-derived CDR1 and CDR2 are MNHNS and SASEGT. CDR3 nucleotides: TGTGCCAGCAGCGAAGTAAACAGGGGTGGAGGTTACACCTTC. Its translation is CASSEVNRGGGYTF.

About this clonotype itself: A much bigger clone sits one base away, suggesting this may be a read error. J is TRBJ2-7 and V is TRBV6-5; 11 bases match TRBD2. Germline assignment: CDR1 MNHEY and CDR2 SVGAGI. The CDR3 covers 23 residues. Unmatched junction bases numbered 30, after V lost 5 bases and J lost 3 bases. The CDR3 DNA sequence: TGTGCCAGCAGTCTCGGGGACGCGATCGCGGCCGCACATACTAGCGGGGGTTACTACGAGCAGTACTTC. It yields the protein CASSLGDAIAAAHTSGGYYEQYF.

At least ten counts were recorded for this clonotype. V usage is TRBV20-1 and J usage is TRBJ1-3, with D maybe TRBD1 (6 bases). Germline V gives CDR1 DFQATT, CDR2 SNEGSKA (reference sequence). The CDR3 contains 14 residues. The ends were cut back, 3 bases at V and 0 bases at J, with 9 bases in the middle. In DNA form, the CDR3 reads TGCAGTGCTAGGACAGGTCGCTCTGGAAACACCATATATTTT. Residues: CSARTGRSGNTIYF.

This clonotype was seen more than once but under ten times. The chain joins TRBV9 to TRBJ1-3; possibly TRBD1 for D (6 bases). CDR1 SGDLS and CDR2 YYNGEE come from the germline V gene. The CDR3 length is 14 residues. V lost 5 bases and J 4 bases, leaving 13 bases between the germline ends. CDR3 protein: CASSATGYGNTIYF. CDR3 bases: TGTGCCAGCAGTGCTACAGGGTACGGAAACACCATATATTTT.

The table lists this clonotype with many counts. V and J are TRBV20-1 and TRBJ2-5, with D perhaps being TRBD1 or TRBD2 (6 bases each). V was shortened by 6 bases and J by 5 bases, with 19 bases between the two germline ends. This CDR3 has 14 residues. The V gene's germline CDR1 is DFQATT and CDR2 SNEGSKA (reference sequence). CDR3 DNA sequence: TGCAGTGCCCCTGCCGGGGGCGTCGGGGAGACCCAGTACTTC. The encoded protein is CSAPAGGVGETQYF.

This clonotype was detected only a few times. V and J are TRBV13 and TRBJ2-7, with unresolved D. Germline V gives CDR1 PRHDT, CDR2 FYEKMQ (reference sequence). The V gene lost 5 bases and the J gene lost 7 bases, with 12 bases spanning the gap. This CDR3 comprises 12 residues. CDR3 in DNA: TGTGCCAGCAGCCCACATCCCCGGGAGCAGTACTTC. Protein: CASSPHPREQYF.

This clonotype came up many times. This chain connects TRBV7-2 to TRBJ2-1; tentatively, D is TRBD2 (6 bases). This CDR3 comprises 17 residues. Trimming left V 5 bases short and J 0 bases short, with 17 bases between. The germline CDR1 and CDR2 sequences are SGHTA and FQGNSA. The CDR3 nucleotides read TGTGCCAGCAGCCCCCACGGACTATACAGCTCCTACAATGAGCAGTTCTTC. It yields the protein CASSPHGLYSSYNEQFF.

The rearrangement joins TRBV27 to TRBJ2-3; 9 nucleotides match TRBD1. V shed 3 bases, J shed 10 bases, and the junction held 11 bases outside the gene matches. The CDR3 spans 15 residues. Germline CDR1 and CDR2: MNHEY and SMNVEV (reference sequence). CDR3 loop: CASSFSGQGRVAQYF. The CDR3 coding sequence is TGTGCCAGCAGTTTTTCGGGACAGGGAAGGGTTGCGCAGTATTTT.

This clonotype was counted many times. Written as DNA, the CDR3 is TGTGCCAGCAGCTTATTGGGGGGAAACACCGGGGAGCTGTTTTTT. It translates to CASSLLGGNTGELFF. This chain joins TRBV7-3 and TRBJ2-2, with TRBD2 as a possible D gene (6 bases). The CDR3 has 15 residues. Germline CDR1 SGHTA, CDR2 FQGTGA. The V gene lost 2 bases and the J gene lost 2 bases, with 9 bases spanning the gap.

CDR3 protein: CASSPTGTSPSETQYF. CDR3 nucleotides: TGTGCCAGCAGCCCGACCGGGACTAGTCCCTCCGAGACCCAGTACTTC. V is TRBV5-4 and J is TRBJ2-5, with 8 bases identical to TRBD2. V lost 4 bases and J lost 5; bases outside the gene matches: 13. Germline assignment: CDR1 SGHNT and CDR2 YYREEE (reference sequence). The CDR3 totals 16 residues.

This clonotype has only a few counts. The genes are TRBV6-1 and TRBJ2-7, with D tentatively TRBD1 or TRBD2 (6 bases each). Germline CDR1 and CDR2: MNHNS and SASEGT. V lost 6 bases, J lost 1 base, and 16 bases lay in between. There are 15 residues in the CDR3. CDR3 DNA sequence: TGTGCCAGCAGACAGGGAGGTATAGGTTCCTACGAGCAGTACTTC. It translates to CASRQGGIGSYEQYF.

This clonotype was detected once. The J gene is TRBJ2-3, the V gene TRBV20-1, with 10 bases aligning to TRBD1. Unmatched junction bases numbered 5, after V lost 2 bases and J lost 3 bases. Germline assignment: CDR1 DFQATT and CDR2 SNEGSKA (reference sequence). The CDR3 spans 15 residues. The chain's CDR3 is CSARYSGQGTDTQYF. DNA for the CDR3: TGCAGTGCTAGATATTCGGGACAGGGGACAGATACGCAGTATTTT.

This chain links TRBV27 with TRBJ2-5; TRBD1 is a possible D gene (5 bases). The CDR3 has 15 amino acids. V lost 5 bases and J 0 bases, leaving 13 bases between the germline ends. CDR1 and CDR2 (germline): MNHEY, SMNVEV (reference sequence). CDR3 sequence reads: CASSPWGWNQETQYF. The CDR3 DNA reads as TGTGCCAGCAGTCCCTGGGGCTGGAACCAAGAGACCCAGTACTTC.

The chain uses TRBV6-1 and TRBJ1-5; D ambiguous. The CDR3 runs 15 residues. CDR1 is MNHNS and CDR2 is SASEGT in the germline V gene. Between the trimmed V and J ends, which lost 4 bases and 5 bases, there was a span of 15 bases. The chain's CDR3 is CASSGEREWDQPQHF. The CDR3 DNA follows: TGTGCCAGCAGTGGAGAGAGAGAGTGGGATCAGCCCCAGCATTTT.

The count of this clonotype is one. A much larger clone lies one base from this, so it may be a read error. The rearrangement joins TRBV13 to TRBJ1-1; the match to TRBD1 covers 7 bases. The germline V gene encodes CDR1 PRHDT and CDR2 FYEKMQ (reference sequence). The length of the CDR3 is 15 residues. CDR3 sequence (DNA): TGTGCCAGCAGCCGCAGGGGGACCATGAACACTGAAGCTTACTTT. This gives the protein CASSRRGTMNTEAYF.

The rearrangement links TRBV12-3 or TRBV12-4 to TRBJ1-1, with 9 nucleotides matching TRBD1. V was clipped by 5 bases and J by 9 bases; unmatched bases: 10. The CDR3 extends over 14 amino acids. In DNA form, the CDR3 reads TGTGCCAGCAGTCTCGGACAGGGGAACACAAAAGCTTTCTTT. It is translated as CASSLGQGNTKAFF.

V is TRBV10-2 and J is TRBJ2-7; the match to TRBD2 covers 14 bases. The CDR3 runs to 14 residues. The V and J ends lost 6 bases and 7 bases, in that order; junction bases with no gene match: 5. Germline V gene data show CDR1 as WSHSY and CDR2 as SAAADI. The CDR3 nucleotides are TGCGCCAGCAGGGGACTAGCGGGAGCGGTTGAGCAGTACTTC. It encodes CASRGLAGAVEQYF.

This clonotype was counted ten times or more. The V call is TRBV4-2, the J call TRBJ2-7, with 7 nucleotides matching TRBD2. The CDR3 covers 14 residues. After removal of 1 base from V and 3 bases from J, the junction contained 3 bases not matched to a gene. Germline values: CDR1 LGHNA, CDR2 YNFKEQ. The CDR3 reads CASSQGGGSYEQYF. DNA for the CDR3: TGTGCCAGCAGCCAAGGTGGCGGGAGCTACGAGCAGTACTTC.

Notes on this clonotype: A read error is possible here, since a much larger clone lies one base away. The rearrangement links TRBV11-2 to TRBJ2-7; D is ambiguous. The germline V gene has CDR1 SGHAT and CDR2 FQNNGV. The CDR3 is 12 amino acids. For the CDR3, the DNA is TGTGCCAGCAGCAAGCAGCCCTACGTGCAGTACTTC. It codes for CASSKQPYVQYF.